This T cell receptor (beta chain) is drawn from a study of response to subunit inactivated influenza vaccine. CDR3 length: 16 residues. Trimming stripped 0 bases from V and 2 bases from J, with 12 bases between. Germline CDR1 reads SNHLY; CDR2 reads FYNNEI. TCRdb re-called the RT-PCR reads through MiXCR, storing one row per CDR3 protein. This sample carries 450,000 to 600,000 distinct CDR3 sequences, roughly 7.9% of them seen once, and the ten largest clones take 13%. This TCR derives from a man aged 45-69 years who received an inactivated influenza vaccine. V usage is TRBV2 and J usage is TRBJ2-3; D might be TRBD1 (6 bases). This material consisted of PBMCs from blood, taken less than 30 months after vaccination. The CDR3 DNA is TGTGCCAGCAGTGAAGCGTCGGGACATCACACAGATACGCAGTATTTT. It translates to CASSEASGHHTDTQYF.